The TCR beta chain under discussion was sequenced for a study of graft-versus-host responses after intestinal transplantation (dated by TCRdb to the early 2020s). In terms of the full investigation: The transplants that recipients got were multivisceral, liver-intestinal, or isolated intestinal. Every recipient was given anti-thymocyte globulin induction, then maintenance tacrolimus and steroids for around three years. After intestinal transplantation, graft-versus-host and host-versus-graft alloreactive T cell clones in the graft, circulation and bone marrow were tracked using bulk TCR-beta CDR3 sequencing. To identify alloreactive clones, pre-transplant mixed lymphocyte reaction products were sequenced and compared with unstimulated pre-transplant donor and recipient T cells. A cohort of fewer than 25 intestinal transplant recipients, including one retransplant, was enrolled, and 3 patients lacking pretransplant specimens were excluded. A peak of at least 4% donor T cells among recipient peripheral blood mononuclear cells was the definition used for donor T cell macrochimerism. Rather than being sequenced by the commercial service, samples from three later patients were sequenced in-house on an Illumina MiSeq and processed with MiXCR.

Reading the germline V gene (reference sequence) gives CDR1 MNHEY and CDR2 SMNVEV. The CDR3 has 17 amino acids, counting the end cysteine and phenylalanine. Only CDR3 DNA remains: 51 bases, in frame from the first base. The trim is 2 bases for V and 0 bases for J, with a gap of 14 bases between the germline ends. Intraepithelial and lamina propria lymphocytes were isolated from graft specimens using dithiothreitol, EDTA incubations and collagenase D digestion. Bulk TCR-beta sequencing was performed on serial intestinal graft biopsy specimens collected as late as 600 days after transplant. Library creation used the immunoSEQ multiplex PCR assay. High-throughput TCR-beta CDR3 sequencing of genomic DNA from most patients was performed by Adaptive Biotechnologies. Turning to the authors' computational methods: TCR sequencing data for around 20 patients were retrieved from Adaptive's ImmunoSEQ software; a few other patients were processed with MiXCR and VDJtools. Because the origin of CDR3 nucleotide sequences shared between donor and recipient could not be assigned, those sequences were removed. To count as alloreactive, a clone needed at least 2-fold expansion over unstimulated cells and a minimum CFSE-low frequency of 0.002% (template counts) or 0.001% (read counts). Clones were considered mappable if detected in sequenced pre-transplant spleen, lymph node, or MLR CFSE-low populations of the donor or recipient. Cumulative frequency of alloreactive clones was calculated as a percentage of all sequences weighted by copy number. Held by TCRdb, this immuneACCESS table contains in-frame sequences only and omits some clones. Under half of the omission traces to an unresolved V gene where checked; the cause of the rest is unknown. V, J and clone size are those of that table, while D and trimming were read from the DNA. For this sample there are just under 8,000 clones; approximately 72% appear just once. The biggest ten clones account for about 13% of the sample.

Broader findings and caveats from the paper: Early after transplant, declines in HvG clones were associated with peak levels of circulating GvH clones. In patients with donor T cell macrochimerism, the allografts had high GvH to HvG T cell clonal ratios. The relatively low number and heterogeneity of intestinal transplant patients limited the conclusions. GvH clones were detected in recipient bone marrow, and some appeared earlier in ileal mucosa or blood, consistent with an intestinal mucosal origin.

Comment on this clone: It lacks a known antigen. Base qualities are not recorded, but no much larger clone differs from it by a single base.

The clonotype was recovered from a human patient who received an intestinal transplant, so some T cells may come from the graft donor. The input for sequencing was ileum tissue, taken 226 days after intestinal transplant. The rearrangement combines TRBV27 with TRBJ2-4; the D region possibly corresponds to TRBD2 (5 bases align). CDR3 loop: CASSLRADGLAKNIQYF. The sequenced DNA is TGTGCCAGCAGTTTAAGGGCAGACGGACTAGCCAAAAACATTCAGTACTTC.